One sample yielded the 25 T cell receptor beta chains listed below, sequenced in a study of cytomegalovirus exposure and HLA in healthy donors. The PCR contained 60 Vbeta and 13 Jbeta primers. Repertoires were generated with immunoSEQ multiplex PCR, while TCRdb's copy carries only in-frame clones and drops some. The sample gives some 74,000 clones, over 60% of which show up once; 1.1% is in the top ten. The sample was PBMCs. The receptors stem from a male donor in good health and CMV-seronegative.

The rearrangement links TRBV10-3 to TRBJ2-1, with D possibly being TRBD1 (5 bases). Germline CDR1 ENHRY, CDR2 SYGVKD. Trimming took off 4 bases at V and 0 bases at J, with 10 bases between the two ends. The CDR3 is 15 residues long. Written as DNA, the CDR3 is TGTGCCATCAGTGTTCAGGGTGACTCCTACAATGAGCAGTTCTTC. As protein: CAISVQGDSYNEQFF.

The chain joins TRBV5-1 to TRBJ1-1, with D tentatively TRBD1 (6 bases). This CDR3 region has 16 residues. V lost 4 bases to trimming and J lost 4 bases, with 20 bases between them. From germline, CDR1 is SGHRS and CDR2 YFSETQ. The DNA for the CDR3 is TGCGCCAGCAGCCCGGGGAGGGGGGCAAAGGGCACTGAAGCTTTCTTT. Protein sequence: CASSPGRGAKGTEAFF.

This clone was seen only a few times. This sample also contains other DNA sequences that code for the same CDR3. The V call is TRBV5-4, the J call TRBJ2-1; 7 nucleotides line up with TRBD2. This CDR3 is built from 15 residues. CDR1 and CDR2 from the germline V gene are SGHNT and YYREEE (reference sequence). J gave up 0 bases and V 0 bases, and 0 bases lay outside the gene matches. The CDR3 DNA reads TGTGCCAGCAGCTTGGGGGGGGGCTCCTACAATGAGCAGTTCTTC. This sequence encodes CASSLGGGSYNEQFF.

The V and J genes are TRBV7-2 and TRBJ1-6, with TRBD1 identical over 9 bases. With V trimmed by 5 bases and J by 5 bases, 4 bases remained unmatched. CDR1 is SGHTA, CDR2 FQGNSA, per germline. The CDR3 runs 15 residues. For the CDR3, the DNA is TGTGCCAGCAGCGGACAGGGGTCTAATAATTCACCCCTCCACTTT. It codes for CASSGQGSNNSPLHF.

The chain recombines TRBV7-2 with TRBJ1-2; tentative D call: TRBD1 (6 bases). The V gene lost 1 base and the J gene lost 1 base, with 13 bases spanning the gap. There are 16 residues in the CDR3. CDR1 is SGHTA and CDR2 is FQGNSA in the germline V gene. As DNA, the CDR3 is TGTGCCAGCAGCTTAGTCGACACAGGGAATAACTATGGCTACACCTTC. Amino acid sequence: CASSLVDTGNNYGYTF.

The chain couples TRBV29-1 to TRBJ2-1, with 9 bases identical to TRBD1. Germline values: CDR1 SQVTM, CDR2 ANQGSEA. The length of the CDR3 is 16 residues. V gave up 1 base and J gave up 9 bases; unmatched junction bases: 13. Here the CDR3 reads CSVEGMGTGSFGEQFF. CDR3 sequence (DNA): TGCAGCGTTGAAGGTATGGGGACAGGGAGTTTTGGTGAGCAGTTCTTC.

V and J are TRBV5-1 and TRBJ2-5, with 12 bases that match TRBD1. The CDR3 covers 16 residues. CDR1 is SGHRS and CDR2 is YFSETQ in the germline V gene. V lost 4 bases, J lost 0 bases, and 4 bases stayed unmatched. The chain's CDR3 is CASSPGQGADQETQYF. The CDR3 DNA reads TGCGCCAGCAGCCCGGGACAGGGGGCGGACCAAGAGACCCAGTACTTC.

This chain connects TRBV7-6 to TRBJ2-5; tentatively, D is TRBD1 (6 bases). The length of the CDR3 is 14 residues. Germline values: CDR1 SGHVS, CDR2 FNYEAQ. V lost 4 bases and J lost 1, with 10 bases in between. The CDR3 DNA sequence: TGTGCCAGCAGCTACCGACAGGTCCAAGAGACCCAGTACTTC. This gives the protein CASSYRQVQETQYF.

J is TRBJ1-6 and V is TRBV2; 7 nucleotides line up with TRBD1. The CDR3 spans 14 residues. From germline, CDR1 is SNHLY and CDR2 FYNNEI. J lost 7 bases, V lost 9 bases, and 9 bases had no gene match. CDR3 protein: CASNGDSVNSPLHF. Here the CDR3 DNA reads TGTGCCAGTAACGGGGACAGCGTAAATTCACCCCTCCACTTT.

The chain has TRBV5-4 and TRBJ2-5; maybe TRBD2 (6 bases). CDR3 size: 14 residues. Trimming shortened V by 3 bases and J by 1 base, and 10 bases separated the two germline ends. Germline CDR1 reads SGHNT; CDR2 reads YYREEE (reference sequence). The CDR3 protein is CASSSRGIQETQYF. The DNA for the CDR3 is TGTGCCAGCAGCTCCCGGGGGATCCAAGAGACCCAGTACTTC.

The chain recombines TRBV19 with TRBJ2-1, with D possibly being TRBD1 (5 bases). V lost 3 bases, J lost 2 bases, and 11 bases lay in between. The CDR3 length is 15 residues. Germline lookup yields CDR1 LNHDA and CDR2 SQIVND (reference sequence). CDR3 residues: CASSMWQGTYNEQFF. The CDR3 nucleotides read TGTGCCAGTAGTATGTGGCAGGGCACCTACAATGAGCAGTTCTTC. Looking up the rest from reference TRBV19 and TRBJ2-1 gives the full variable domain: DGGITQSPKYLFRKEGQNVTLSCEQNLNHDAMYWYRQDPGQGLRLIYYSQIVNDFQKGDIAEGYSVSREKKESFPLTVTSAQKNPTAFYLCASSMWQGTYNEQFFGPGTRLTVL.

CDR3 sequence (DNA): TGCGCCAGCAGACCGGGACAGGGGTCAAACGGGGAGCTGTTTTTT. Translating it yields CASRPGQGSNGELFF. The rearrangement joins TRBV10-2 to TRBJ2-2; TRBD1 matches 10 bases. CDR1 and CDR2 (germline): WSHSY, SAAADI. CDR3 length: 15 residues. The V and J ends lost 6 bases and 7 bases, in that order; junction bases with no gene match: 8.

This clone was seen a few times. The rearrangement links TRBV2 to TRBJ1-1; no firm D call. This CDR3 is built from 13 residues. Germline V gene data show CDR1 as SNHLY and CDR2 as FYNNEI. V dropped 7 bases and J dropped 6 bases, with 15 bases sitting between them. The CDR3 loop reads CASTSNGVSEAFF. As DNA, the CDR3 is TGTGCCAGCACCTCAAACGGGGTTTCTGAAGCTTTCTTT.

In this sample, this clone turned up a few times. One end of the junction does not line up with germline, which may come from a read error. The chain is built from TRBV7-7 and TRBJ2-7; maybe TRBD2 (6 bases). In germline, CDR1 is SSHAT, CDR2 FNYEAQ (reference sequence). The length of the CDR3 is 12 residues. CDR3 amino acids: CASSPGGSEQYF. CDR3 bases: TGTGCTAGCAGCCCTGGGGGGAGCGAGCAGTACTTC.

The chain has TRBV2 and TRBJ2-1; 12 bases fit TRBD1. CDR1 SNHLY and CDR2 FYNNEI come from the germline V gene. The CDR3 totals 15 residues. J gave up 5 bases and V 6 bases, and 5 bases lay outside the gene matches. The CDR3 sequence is CASRRGTGGHNEQFF. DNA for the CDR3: TGTGCCAGCAGGAGGGGGACAGGGGGCCACAATGAGCAGTTCTTC.

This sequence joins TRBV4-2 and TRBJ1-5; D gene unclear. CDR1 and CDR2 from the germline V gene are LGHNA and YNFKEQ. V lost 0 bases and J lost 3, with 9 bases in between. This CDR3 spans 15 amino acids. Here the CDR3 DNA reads TGTGCCAGCAGCCAAGAGGAGCGTAACAATCAGCCCCAGCATTTT. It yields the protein CASSQEERNNQPQHF.

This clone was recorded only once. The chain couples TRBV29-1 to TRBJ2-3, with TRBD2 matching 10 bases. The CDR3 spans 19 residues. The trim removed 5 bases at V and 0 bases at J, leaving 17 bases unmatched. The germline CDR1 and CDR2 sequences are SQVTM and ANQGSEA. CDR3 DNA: TGCAGCGTTCCACCGACGGGGCAAAGCGGGAGGGCTAGCACAGATACGCAGTATTTT. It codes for CSVPPTGQSGRASTDTQYF.

The CDR3 loop is CAWSTTGTSGSYNEQFF. DNA of the CDR3: TGTGCCTGGAGTACAACGGGGACTAGCGGGAGTTACAATGAGCAGTTCTTC. This chain uses TRBV30 with TRBJ2-1; TRBD2 agrees at 14 bases. J lost 4 bases, V lost 2 bases, and 7 bases had no gene match. This CDR3 region has 17 residues. From germline, CDR1 is GTSNPN and CDR2 SVGIG (reference sequence).

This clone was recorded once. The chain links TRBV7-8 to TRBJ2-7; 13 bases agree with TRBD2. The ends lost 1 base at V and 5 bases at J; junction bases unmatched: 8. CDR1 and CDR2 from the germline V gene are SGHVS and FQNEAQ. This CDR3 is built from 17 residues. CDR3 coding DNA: TGTGCCAGCAGCTTAGGTTTTGGACTAGCGGGAGTCCACGAGCAGTACTTC. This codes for CASSLGFGLAGVHEQYF.

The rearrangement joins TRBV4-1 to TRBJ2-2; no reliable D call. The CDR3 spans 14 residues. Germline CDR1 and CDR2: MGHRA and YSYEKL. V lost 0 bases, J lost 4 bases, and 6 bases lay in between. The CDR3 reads CASSQEELTGELFF. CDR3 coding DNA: TGCGCCAGCAGCCAAGAGGAGCTCACCGGGGAGCTGTTTTTT.

The CDR3 region has the DNA TGTGCCAGCAGCCGGGACTTCAATCAGCCCCAGCATTTT. Translated: CASSRDFNQPQHF. J is TRBJ1-5 and V is TRBV11-2; perhaps TRBD1 as D (5 bases). Trimming removed 5 bases at V and 3 bases at J, with 8 bases between. The CDR3 consists of 13 residues. The germline V gene encodes CDR1 SGHAT and CDR2 FQNNGV.

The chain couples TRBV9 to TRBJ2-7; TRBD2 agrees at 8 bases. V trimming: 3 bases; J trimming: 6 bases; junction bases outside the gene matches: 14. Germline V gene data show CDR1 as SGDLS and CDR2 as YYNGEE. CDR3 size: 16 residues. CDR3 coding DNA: TGTGCCAGCAGCGACAGACCACCGGGACTAGTAACCGAGCAGTACTTC. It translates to CASSDRPPGLVTEQYF.

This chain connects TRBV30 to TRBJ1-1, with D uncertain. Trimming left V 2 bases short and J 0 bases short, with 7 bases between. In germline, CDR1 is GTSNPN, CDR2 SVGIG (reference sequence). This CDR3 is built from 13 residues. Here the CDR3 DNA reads TGTGCCTGGAGTCTGAGGATGAACACTGAAGCTTTCTTT. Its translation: CAWSLRMNTEAFF. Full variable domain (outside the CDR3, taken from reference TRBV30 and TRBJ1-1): SQTIHQWPATLVQPVGSPLSLECTVEGTSNPNLYWYRQAAGRGLQLLFYSVGIGQISSEVPQNLSASRPQDRQFILSSKKLLLSDSGFYLCAWSLRMNTEAFFGQGTRLTVV.

This CDR3 reads CASSLRGGLFNQPQHF. The CDR3, as DNA: TGTGCCAGCAGTTTACGGGGGGGCCTCTTCAATCAGCCCCAGCATTTT. The rearrangement uses TRBV28 and TRBJ1-5; weak D call: TRBD1 (6 bases). Germline CDR1 is MDHEN and CDR2 is SYDVKM. V shed 2 bases and J shed 3 bases, with 14 bases lying between them. This CDR3 comprises 16 residues.

The CDR3 nucleotides read TGTGCTAGTGGGACAGGGAGGAGCGAGACCCAGTACTTC. Its translation: CASGTGRSETQYF. J is TRBJ2-5 and V is TRBV12-5; weak D call: TRBD1 (7 bases). Germline CDR1 and CDR2: LGHNT and FRNRAP. The V and J ends lost 6 bases and 5 bases respectively, with 13 bases between them. This CDR3 is 13 amino acids long. Supplemented by reference TRBV12-5 and TRBJ2-5, the full variable domain reads DARVTQTPRHKVTEMGQEVTMRCQPILGHNTVFWYRQTMMQGLELLAYFRNRAPLDDSGMPKDRFSAEMPDATLATLKIQPSEPRDSAVYFCASGTGRSETQYFGPGTRLLVL.